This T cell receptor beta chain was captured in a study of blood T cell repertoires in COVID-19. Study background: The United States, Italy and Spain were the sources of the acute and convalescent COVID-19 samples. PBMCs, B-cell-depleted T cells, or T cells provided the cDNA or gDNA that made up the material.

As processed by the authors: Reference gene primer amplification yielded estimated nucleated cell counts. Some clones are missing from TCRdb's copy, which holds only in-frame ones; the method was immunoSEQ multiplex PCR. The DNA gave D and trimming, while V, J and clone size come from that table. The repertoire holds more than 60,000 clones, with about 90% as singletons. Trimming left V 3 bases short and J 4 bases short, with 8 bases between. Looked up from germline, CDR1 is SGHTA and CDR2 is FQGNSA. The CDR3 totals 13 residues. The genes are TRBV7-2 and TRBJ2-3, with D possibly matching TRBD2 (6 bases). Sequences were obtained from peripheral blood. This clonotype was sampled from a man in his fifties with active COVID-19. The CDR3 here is CASSFGTADTQYF. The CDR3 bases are TGTGCCAGCAGCTTCGGGACTGCAGATACGCAGTATTTT. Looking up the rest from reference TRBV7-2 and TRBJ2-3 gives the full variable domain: GAGVSQSPSNKVTEKGKDVELRCDPISGHTALYWYRQSLGQGLEFLIYFQGNSAPDKSGLPSDRFSAERTGGSVSTLTIQRTQQEDSAVYLCASSFGTADTQYFGPGTRLTVL.